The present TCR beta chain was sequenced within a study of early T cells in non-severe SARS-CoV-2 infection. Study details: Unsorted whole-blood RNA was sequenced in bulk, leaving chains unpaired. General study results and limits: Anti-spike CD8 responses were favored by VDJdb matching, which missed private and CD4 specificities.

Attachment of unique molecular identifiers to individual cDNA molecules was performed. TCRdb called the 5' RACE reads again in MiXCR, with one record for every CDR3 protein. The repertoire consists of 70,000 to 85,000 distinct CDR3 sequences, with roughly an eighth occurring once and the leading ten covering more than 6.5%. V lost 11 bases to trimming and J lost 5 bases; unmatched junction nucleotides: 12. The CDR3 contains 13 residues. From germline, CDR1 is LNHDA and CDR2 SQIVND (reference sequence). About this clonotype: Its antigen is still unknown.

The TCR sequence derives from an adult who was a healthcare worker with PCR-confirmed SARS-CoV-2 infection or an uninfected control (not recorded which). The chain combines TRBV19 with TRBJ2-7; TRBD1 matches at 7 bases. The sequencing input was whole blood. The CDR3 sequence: CAGKDRFTDEQYF. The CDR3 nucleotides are TGTGCCGGTAAGGACAGGTTTACGGACGAGCAGTACTTC.